These 19 T cell receptor beta chains share one sample of origin, sequenced in a study of spatial heterogeneity in lung cancer (dated by TCRdb to between 2018 and 2020). The label giving this sample's time point can be read as: sample taken at primary tumor resection. Whole RNA extracted from tumor and nontumor lung tissue, or from cryopreserved PBMC samples, was used for TCR sequencing without cell sorting. Libraries were made using 5' RACE. For sequencing, a NextSeq 500 was employed. Through fastp at Q25 and MiXCR, TCRdb rebuilt clones from the public reads, retaining in-frame beta chains. Entries are consolidated by CDR3 protein sequence, retaining the most common genes and DNA. The sample table records 10,000 to 15,000 distinct CDR3 sequences; around 4.2% of these occur just once. 35% to 50% of the sample is taken by the ten largest. Material: PBMCs, obtained at surgery. Every receptor here comes from a male donor with early-stage non-small cell lung cancer.

This clonotype was counted ten times or more. This beta chain represents an off-target read in a library built for alpha chains; its size is of limited meaning. This chain uses TRBV25-1 with TRBJ2-3; D perhaps matches TRBD1 (5 bases). Germline CDR1 reads MGHDK; CDR2 reads SYGVNS. V dropped 8 bases and J dropped 1 base, with 7 bases sitting between them. The CDR3 sequence is 12 residues long. The CDR3, as DNA: TGTGCCAGCGACAGCGGCACAGATACGCAGTATTTT. This translates into CASDSGTDTQYF.

This clonotype showed up many times. In a library made to pick up alpha chains, this beta chain is a stray read with a size that means little. J is TRBJ2-7 and V is TRBV6-1, with D possibly TRBD2 on 7 matching bases. Trimming left V 0 bases short and J 6 bases short, with 18 bases between. The length of the CDR3 is 16 residues. CDR1 is MNHNS, CDR2 SASEGT, per germline. CDR3 DNA: TGTGCCAGCAGTGAAGCCATACAGGGAGGGAAGGGCGAGCAGTACTTC. Translating gives CASSEAIQGGKGEQYF.

This clonotype has ten or more counts. Since it is a stray read in a library aimed at alpha chains, this beta chain has a size that is not meaningful. DNA of the CDR3: TGTGCCAGCAGCCCCAACCCTAGCGGGGATTACAATGAGCAGTTCTTC. Protein: CASSPNPSGDYNEQFF. The rearrangement links TRBV5-4 to TRBJ2-1; 9 bases line up with TRBD2. Per germline, CDR1 SGHNT and CDR2 YYREEE (reference sequence). The CDR3 sequence is 16 residues long. Losses at the gene ends were 4 bases for V and 4 bases for J; bases not matched to a gene: 9.

This clonotype was seen at least ten times. This beta chain is off target for a library built for alpha chains, so its abundance means little. The CDR3 nucleotides read TGTGCCAGCAGTTCCTTTCAGGGTCCCTATGGCTACACCTTC. Residues: CASSSFQGPYGYTF. The J gene is TRBJ1-2, the V gene TRBV27; possible D gene TRBD1, 5 bases. Per germline, CDR1 MNHEY and CDR2 SMNVEV (reference sequence). The V end was cut by 4 bases, the J end by 4 bases, with 13 bases between. CDR3 size: 14 residues.

This clonotype was picked up many times. The library was built for alpha chains, so this beta chain is an off-target read and its size means little. This chain links TRBV7-2 with TRBJ2-7; 9 bases match TRBD2. Germline-derived CDR1 and CDR2 are SGHTA and FQGNSA. After removal of 0 bases from V and 5 bases from J, the junction contained 5 bases not matched to a gene. CDR3 length: 15 amino acids. The DNA for the CDR3 is TGTGCCAGCAGCTTAGCGGGACTAGCTGCTAACGAGCAGTACTTC. It codes for CASSLAGLAANEQYF.

About this clonotype itself: Being off target in a library aimed at alpha chains, this beta chain has a size of little meaning. J is TRBJ2-7 and V is TRBV20-1; 10 bases line up with TRBD2. Germline lookup yields CDR1 DFQATT and CDR2 SNEGSKA (reference sequence). The length of the CDR3 is 18 residues. V dropped 1 base and J dropped 3; count of bases not matched to a gene: 15. CDR3 DNA: TGCAGTGCTAGAGTAAAAGCGGGAGGGCGGTTCGATTACTACGAGCAGTACTTC. Its translation is CSARVKAGGRFDYYEQYF.

This clonotype has at least ten counts. A library prepared for alpha chains yielded this beta chain as an off-target read; its size is of little meaning. The chain couples TRBV19 to TRBJ2-1, with 7 bases fitting TRBD1. Trimming cost V 6 bases and J 9 bases; bases outside gene matches: 5. The CDR3 contains 12 residues. In germline, CDR1 is LNHDA, CDR2 SQIVND (reference sequence). CDR3 amino acids: CASSENRGEQFF. The CDR3 bases are TGTGCCAGTAGCGAAAACAGGGGTGAGCAGTTCTTC.

This clonotype was counted many times. This beta chain represents an off-target read in a library built for alpha chains; its size is of limited meaning. CDR3 DNA: TGTGCCACCGGGGATGGGGAGACCCAGTACTTC. Encoded protein: CATGDGETQYF. The chain recombines TRBV24-1 with TRBJ2-5, with D uncertain. CDR1 and CDR2 from the germline V gene are KGHDR and SFDVKD. CDR3 size: 11 residues. V lost 9 bases to trimming and J lost 5 bases, with 9 bases between them.

At least ten counts were recorded for this clonotype. Within a library made for alpha chains, this beta chain is off target, and its count is uninformative. The chain combines TRBV24-1 with TRBJ1-4; 10 bases are a match to TRBD1. Germline loops: CDR1 KGHDR, CDR2 SFDVKD. With 4 bases clipped from V and 8 bases from J, the junction kept 9 bases outside the gene matches. The CDR3 runs to 16 residues. Here the CDR3 reads CATSDSTGTGVEKLFF. The CDR3 region has the DNA TGTGCCACCAGTGACTCGACCGGGACAGGGGTGGAAAAACTGTTTTTT.

This clonotype was recorded many times. This beta chain is a stray sequence in a library constructed for alpha chains; its clone size is not meaningful. This sequence joins TRBV15 and TRBJ2-2, with TRBD2 matching 8 bases. There are 17 residues in the CDR3. The V gene end was trimmed by 3 bases and the J gene end by 6 bases; junction bases not matched to a gene: 12. CDR1 is LNHNV, CDR2 YYDKDF, per germline (reference sequence). DNA of the CDR3: TGTGCCACCAGCAGGCCCAGCGGGATCGGGAGGGCCGGGGAGCTGTTTTTT. Its protein product is CATSRPSGIGRAGELFF.

This clonotype has a count of ten or more. Within a library made for alpha chains, this beta chain is off target, and its count is uninformative. This chain uses TRBV10-3 with TRBJ2-2; a possible D gene is TRBD1 (5 bases). Germline V gene data show CDR1 as ENHRY and CDR2 as SYGVKD. V lost 0 bases, J lost 1 base, and 9 bases lay in between. The CDR3 totals 16 residues. Written as DNA, the CDR3 is TGTGCCATCAGTGAGTCAGCAGGGATGAACACCGGGGAGCTGTTTTTT. Translating it yields CAISESAGMNTGELFF.

A word on this clonotype: This beta chain came through as a stray read in a library set up for alpha chains, and its size says little. V is TRBV7-2 and J is TRBJ2-5; D tentatively fits TRBD1 or TRBD2 (6 bases each). The CDR3 totals 13 residues. Trimming cost V 6 bases and J 5 bases, with 13 bases left between them. The V gene's germline CDR1 is SGHTA and CDR2 FQGNSA. CDR3 loop: CASSFQGRETQYF. CDR3 bases: TGTGCCAGCAGTTTTCAGGGGAGGGAGACCCAGTACTTC.

This clonotype was counted at least ten times. This beta chain was picked up by a library intended for alpha chains and is off target, so its count carries little meaning. The V and J genes are TRBV7-6 and TRBJ2-5, with no clear D. CDR1 and CDR2 from the germline V gene are SGHVS and FNYEAQ. This CDR3 contains 13 residues. Between the trimmed V and J ends, which lost 3 bases and 1 base, there was a span of 6 bases. Written as DNA, the CDR3 is TGTGCCAGCAGCTTTCTCTCCCAAGAGACCCAGTACTTC. Protein: CASSFLSQETQYF. Looking up the rest from reference TRBV7-6 and TRBJ2-5 gives the full variable domain: GAGVSQSPRYKVTKRGQDVALRCDPISGHVSLYWYRQALGQGPEFLTYFNYEAQQDKSGLPNDRFSAERPEGSISTLTIQRTEQRDSAMYRCASSFLSQETQYFGPGTRLLVL.

This clonotype was recorded many times. This beta chain was picked up by a library intended for alpha chains and is off target, so its count carries little meaning. The gene calls are TRBV20-1 and TRBJ2-1; a possible D gene is TRBD2 (5 bases). The CDR3 has 15 residues. Trimming left V 1 base short and J 9 bases short, with 19 bases between. Germline assignment: CDR1 DFQATT and CDR2 SNEGSKA (reference sequence). Here the CDR3 reads CSARAFLASWGEQFF. Written as DNA, the CDR3 is TGCAGTGCTAGAGCCTTCCTAGCCTCCTGGGGTGAGCAGTTCTTC.

There are many counts of this clonotype. Since the library was made to target alpha chains, this beta chain is a stray read and its abundance is not meaningful. The chain combines TRBV28 with TRBJ2-2; D ambiguous. The germline V gene has CDR1 MDHEN and CDR2 SYDVKM. V lost 6 bases and J lost 4, with 9 bases in between. The CDR3 spans 13 residues. CDR3 bases: TGTGCCAGCAGCTCCAGAGGCACCGGGGAGCTGTTTTTT. As protein: CASSSRGTGELFF.

This clonotype was seen repeatedly, ten times or more. This beta chain came through as a stray read in a library set up for alpha chains, and its size says little. V and J are TRBV27 and TRBJ2-7; D call uncertain. CDR3 length: 15 residues. Germline V gene data show CDR1 as MNHEY and CDR2 as SMNVEV (reference sequence). Trimming removed 4 bases at V and 1 base at J, with 14 bases between. Here the CDR3 DNA reads TGTGCCAGCAGTTCGACGGAGCCCCCTTCCTACGAGCAGTACTTC. This sequence encodes CASSSTEPPSYEQYF.

This clonotype was observed many times. This beta chain was picked up by a library intended for alpha chains and is off target, so its count carries little meaning. This chain links TRBV7-2 with TRBJ1-1; D is undetermined. CDR1 and CDR2 (germline): SGHTA, FQGNSA. The CDR3 sequence is 15 residues long. V lost 1 base and J lost 2, with 11 bases in between. CDR3 protein: CASSLVLGLNTEAFF. In DNA, the CDR3 is TGTGCCAGCAGCTTAGTTTTGGGGTTAAACACTGAAGCTTTCTTT.

At least ten counts were recorded for this clonotype. In a library made to pick up alpha chains, this beta chain is a stray read with a size that means little. The V call is TRBV5-1, the J call TRBJ2-7; 10 bases fit TRBD2. The CDR3 contains 14 residues. Germline CDR1 is SGHRS and CDR2 is YFSETQ. Germline trimming cut 4 bases from V and 5 bases from J; bases unmatched to any gene: 6. CDR3 residues: CASSPGTSADEQYF. In DNA form, the CDR3 reads TGCGCCAGCAGCCCCGGGACTAGCGCCGACGAGCAGTACTTC. Variable domain in full (rest from reference TRBV5-1 and TRBJ2-7): KAGVTQTPRYLIKTRGQQVTLSCSPISGHRSVSWYQQTPGQGLQFLFEYFSETQRNKGNFPGRFSGRQFSNSRSEMNVSTLELGDSALYLCASSPGTSADEQYFGPGTRLTVT.

Comment on this clonotype: This may arise from a read error, as a much more abundant clone is one base away. This beta chain lies outside the target of a library built for alpha chains; its clone size means little. The rearrangement joins TRBV4-3 to TRBJ2-1; TRBD2 aligns across 8 bases. The germline V gene has CDR1 LGHNA and CDR2 YSLEER. The V and J ends lost 0 bases and 6 bases, in that order; junction bases with no gene match: 4. The CDR3 contains 15 residues. The CDR3 DNA reads TGCGCCAGCAGCCAAGAAAGGGGACTAGTCAATGAGCAGTTCTTC. This encodes CASSQERGLVNEQFF.